What follows are 25 T cell receptor beta chains derived from one specimen sequenced in a study of cytomegalovirus exposure and HLA in healthy donors. Amplification used 60 Vbeta primers and 13 Jbeta primers. Using immunoSEQ multiplex PCR, the repertoire was profiled, and TCRdb retains in-frame clones only, with some absent. Altogether 200,000 to 250,000 clones are present, 70% to 90% being singletons, with the ten largest covering roughly 3.1%. The source material was PBMCs. These receptors were obtained from a young man in good health and CMV-seronegative.

This clone was seen only a few times. The chain couples TRBV7-3 to TRBJ1-1; 9 positions match TRBD1. V was pared by 5 bases and J by 1 base, with 5 bases of the junction left unmatched. Germline CDR1 is SGHTA and CDR2 is FQGTGA. The CDR3 covers 15 residues. The CDR3 nucleotides are TGTGCCAGCAGCACTACAGGGGGCGCGAACACTGAAGCTTTCTTT. Protein product: CASSTTGGANTEAFF.

The V call is TRBV7-9, the J call TRBJ2-5; 9 nucleotides agree with TRBD2. Matching the DNA end better, TRBJ2-7 makes the J call doubtful. This CDR3 has 18 residues. Germline V gene sequence: CDR1 SEHNR, CDR2 FQNEAQ (reference sequence). The CDR3 nucleotides read TGTGCCAGCAGCTCCGAGTGGGGCCAAAGCGGGGGGAGGTACGAGCAGTACTTC. Translation: CASSSEWGQSGGRYEQYF.

The CDR3 DNA is TGTGCCAGCAGCCAAAGGGCAGGGTCAACCTCTGGAAACACCATATATTTT. Protein: CASSQRAGSTSGNTIYF. The chain is built from TRBV7-6 and TRBJ1-3; D is perhaps TRBD1 (5 bases). This CDR3 has 17 amino acids. The germline CDR1 and CDR2 sequences are SGHVS and FNYEAQ. The V end lost 5 bases, the J end lost 0 bases, and 17 bases lay between the germline ends.

The chain links TRBV5-6 to TRBJ2-1; 8 nucleotides match TRBD1. Germline V gives CDR1 SGHDT, CDR2 YYEEEE. The CDR3 extends over 15 amino acids. With 5 bases clipped from V and 6 bases from J, the junction kept 10 bases outside the gene matches. The CDR3 DNA reads TGTGCCAGCAGACAGCCGGGACAGGCCTCCAATGAGCAGTTCTTC. It specifies CASRQPGQASNEQFF.

This clone was seen only a few times. The V gene is TRBV29-1, the J gene TRBJ1-4, with D perhaps matching TRBD1 (5 bases). The CDR3 runs 14 residues. CDR1 and CDR2 from the germline V gene are SQVTM and ANQGSEA. Trimming took 7 bases from V and 4 from J, leaving 16 bases between them. The CDR3 DNA follows: TGCAGCGGGAGATTGGGACTGAATAATGAAAAACTGTTTTTT. Amino acid sequence: CSGRLGLNNEKLFF.

The sample holds a few counts of this clone. This chain joins TRBV28 and TRBJ2-5; 14 bases fit TRBD2. Germline loops: CDR1 MDHEN, CDR2 SYDVKM. This CDR3 has 14 amino acids. CDR3 nucleotides: TGTGCTAGCGGACTAGCGGGGGGCAGGGAGACCCAGTACTTC. The encoded protein is CASGLAGGRETQYF.

This chain links TRBV18 with TRBJ1-6; D may be TRBD1 (5 bases). The CDR3 totals 18 residues. The V end lost 2 bases, the J end lost 5 bases, and 19 bases lay between the germline ends. Germline CDR1 and CDR2: KGHSH and LQKENI. As DNA, the CDR3 is TGTGCCAGCTCACCAGTGGGGAGTGGAGGGGTCCATAATTCACCCCTCCACTTT. Translated: CASSPVGSGGVHNSPLHF.

This clone showed up just a few times. V gene TRBV10-3 combines with J gene TRBJ1-2; unclear D gene. CDR1 is ENHRY and CDR2 is SYGVKD in the germline V gene. Deletions cut 11 bases from V and 3 bases from J, with 16 bases between. This CDR3 has 13 amino acids. The CDR3: CASTPYLDYGYTF. For the CDR3, the DNA is TGTGCCTCAACTCCTTATCTGGACTATGGCTACACCTTC.

This chain links TRBV15 with TRBJ1-5; TRBD1 aligns across 7 bases. Germline V gene sequence: CDR1 LNHNV, CDR2 YYDKDF (reference sequence). V shed 0 bases, J shed 7 bases, and the junction held 9 bases outside the gene matches. The CDR3 totals 16 residues. The CDR3 loop is CATSRDLQGPIQPQHF. CDR3 coding DNA: TGTGCCACCAGCAGAGATCTACAGGGGCCGATACAGCCCCAGCATTTT.

J is TRBJ2-7 and V is TRBV6-5, with 10 bases that match TRBD2. Trimming removed 6 bases from V and 3 bases from J; junction bases left unmatched: 8. This CDR3 region has 15 residues. Germline V gives CDR1 MNHEY, CDR2 SVGAGI. CDR3 nucleotides: TGTGCCAGCAGCCAGAATAGCGGGGGGCACTACGAGCAGTACTTC. It yields the protein CASSQNSGGHYEQYF.

The chain employs TRBV2 and TRBJ1-6; D uncertain. Germline V gene data show CDR1 as SNHLY and CDR2 as FYNNEI. This CDR3 region has 15 residues. V shed 3 bases and J shed 4 bases, with 10 bases lying between them. In nucleotides, the CDR3 is TGTGCCAGCAGTGATTCGCAGGTGTATAATTCACCCCTCCACTTT. It translates to CASSDSQVYNSPLHF.

As concerns this clone: Compared with germline, one end of the junction differs, possibly owing to a read error. This chain uses TRBV7-9 with TRBJ2-7, with D perhaps TRBD2 (6 bases). Germline-derived CDR1 and CDR2 are SEHNR and FQNEAQ (reference sequence). This CDR3 is built from 15 residues. The CDR3 loop reads CSSSLPGEGRNEQYF. In DNA, the CDR3 is TGTTCCAGCAGCCTCCCGGGAGAGGGGCGCAACGAGCAGTACTTC.

Remarks on this clone: Additional DNA sequences in this sample encode the identical CDR3. V and J are TRBV2 and TRBJ1-2; D not resolved. The CDR3 is 13 residues long. The V end lost 0 bases, the J end lost 8 bases, and 10 bases lay between the germline ends. Germline V lookup: CDR1 SNHLY, CDR2 FYNNEI. For the CDR3, the DNA is TGTGCCAGCAGTGAAGCCGCCGGCGGAGGCTACACCTTC. Translated: CASSEAAGGGYTF.

The chain combines TRBV4-2 with TRBJ2-2; tentatively, D is TRBD2 (7 bases). V was trimmed by 4 bases and J by 3 bases, leaving 15 bases between them. The CDR3 is made up of 16 amino acids. Per germline, CDR1 LGHNA and CDR2 YNFKEQ. The CDR3 loop is CASSRVGGADTGELFF. CDR3 coding DNA: TGTGCCAGCAGCCGAGTGGGGGGGGCTGACACCGGGGAGCTGTTTTTT.

This clone was seen only a few times. The J gene is TRBJ2-2, the V gene TRBV19, with 7 bases aligning to TRBD1. The CDR3 runs 15 residues. With 4 bases clipped from V and 2 bases from J, the junction kept 4 bases outside the gene matches. Germline V gene sequence: CDR1 LNHDA, CDR2 SQIVND (reference sequence). CDR3 nucleotides: TGTGCCAGTAGTAGCCGGGACAGAAACACCGGGGAGCTGTTTTTT. This sequence encodes CASSSRDRNTGELFF.

The gene calls are TRBV7-8 and TRBJ2-3, with 8 bases matching TRBD2. CDR1 is SGHVS and CDR2 is FQNEAQ in the germline V gene. The CDR3 totals 15 residues. The V segment lost 4 bases and the J segment 4 bases; nucleotides outside the gene matches: 7. The CDR3 nucleotides are TGTGCCAGCAGCTCGGGGGGGGGACACGCAGATACGCAGTATTTT. This encodes CASSSGGGHADTQYF. Filled out from reference TRBV7-8 and TRBJ2-3, the complete variable domain reads GAGVSQSPRYKVAKRGQDVALRCDPISGHVSLFWYQQALGQGPEFLTYFQNEAQLDKSGLPSDRFFAERPEGSVSTLKIQRTQQEDSAVYLCASSSGGGHADTQYFGPGTRLTVL.

This clone showed up just a few times. This chain joins TRBV5-6 and TRBJ1-4; 8 positions agree with TRBD1. With 4 bases clipped from V and 5 bases from J, the junction kept 10 bases outside the gene matches. Germline assignment: CDR1 SGHDT and CDR2 YYEEEE. The CDR3 covers 16 residues. The CDR3, as DNA: TGTGCCAGCAGCCAGACTACAGGGGGGAGGAATGAAAAACTGTTTTTT. This gives the protein CASSQTTGGRNEKLFF.

The rearrangement links TRBV27 to TRBJ2-1; D unclear. The V and J ends lost 6 bases and 0 bases respectively, with 9 bases between them. Germline loops: CDR1 MNHEY, CDR2 SMNVEV (reference sequence). The CDR3 consists of 14 residues. The CDR3 loop reads CASSPGSSYNEQFF. The CDR3 DNA follows: TGTGCCAGCAGCCCTGGTAGCTCCTACAATGAGCAGTTCTTC.

V is TRBV19 and J is TRBJ2-2, with D possibly matching TRBD1 (6 bases). Germline V gene sequence: CDR1 LNHDA, CDR2 SQIVND (reference sequence). V was cut by 6 bases and J by 5 bases, with 22 bases left in between. The length of the CDR3 is 17 residues. CDR3 in DNA: TGTGCCAGTAGACGAGAACAGGGTCTGGGCCTAACCGGGGAGCTGTTTTTT. It specifies CASRREQGLGLTGELFF.

The V gene is TRBV19, the J gene TRBJ1-5; D not resolved. V was clipped by 8 bases and J by 6 bases, with 14 bases between them. The CDR3 contains 13 residues. Germline-derived CDR1 and CDR2 are LNHDA and SQIVND (reference sequence). Written as DNA, the CDR3 is TGTGCCAGTGGAACGGGTCGGGTTCAGCCCCAGCATTTT. It translates to CASGTGRVQPQHF.

The V gene is TRBV20-1, the J gene TRBJ2-7, with 8 bases matching TRBD2. CDR3 length equals 11 residues. The V segment lost 3 bases and the J segment 9 bases; nucleotides outside the gene matches: 4. In germline, CDR1 is DFQATT, CDR2 SNEGSKA (reference sequence). The CDR3 coding sequence is TGCAGTGCTAGCCGGGGGGGGGTGCAGTACTTC. This encodes CSASRGGVQYF.

The chain is built from TRBV6-1 and TRBJ1-1; no firm D call. Germline CDR1 reads MNHNS; CDR2 reads SASEGT. The CDR3 extends over 14 amino acids. The ends were cut back, 2 bases at V and 7 bases at J, with 14 bases in the middle. CDR3 nucleotide sequence: TGTGCCAGCAGTGAATTTCCGGGGTCCGGTGAAGCTTTCTTT. This gives the protein CASSEFPGSGEAFF.

This chain links TRBV7-2 with TRBJ2-7; TRBD2 is a possible D gene (6 bases). V lost 4 bases, J lost 6 bases, and 19 bases lay in between. Germline V gene sequence: CDR1 SGHTA, CDR2 FQGNSA. This CDR3 has 15 amino acids. The CDR3 region is CASSSPGTGGGEQYF. DNA for the CDR3: TGTGCCAGCAGCTCTCCCGGGACCGGGGGTGGCGAGCAGTACTTC. The variable domain in full, completed from reference TRBV7-2 and TRBJ2-7, reads GAGVSQSPSNKVTEKGKDVELRCDPISGHTALYWYRQSLGQGLEFLIYFQGNSAPDKSGLPSDRFSAERTGGSVSTLTIQRTQQEDSAVYLCASSSPGTGGGEQYFGPGTRLTVT.

The sample holds a few counts of this clone. The V and J genes are TRBV27 and TRBJ2-3; D is ambiguous. Germline assignment: CDR1 MNHEY and CDR2 SMNVEV (reference sequence). The CDR3 totals 14 residues. The V gene lost 5 bases and the J gene lost 5 bases, with 14 bases spanning the gap. The CDR3 nucleotides are TGTGCCAGCAGTATTTCAACAGTAGGAGATACGCAGTATTTT. Translating gives CASSISTVGDTQYF.

The CDR3, as DNA: TGTGCCAGCAGCTGGTCTTTCAGGGGGCTGAACACTGAAGCTTTCTTT. It encodes CASSWSFRGLNTEAFF. This chain connects TRBV5-8 to TRBJ1-1, with 8 bases fitting TRBD1. CDR3 size: 16 residues. V lost 3 bases, J lost 0 bases, and 7 bases stayed unmatched. The germline CDR1 and CDR2 sequences are SGHTS and YDEGEE.